The 16 T cell receptor beta chains reported below all come from one sample, sequenced in a study of blood T cell repertoires in COVID-19. This table comes from immunoSEQ multiplex PCR, and its TCRdb copy is limited to in-frame clones, with some not included. The sample shows approximately 130,000 clones, approximately 86% of them seen only once. The sample taken for sequencing was peripheral blood. The receptors stem from a woman aged 45-59 years who had recovered from COVID-19.

The chain has TRBV18 and TRBJ1-5; possibly TRBD1 for D (6 bases). Per germline, CDR1 KGHSH and CDR2 LQKENI. Trimming removed 1 base at V and 0 bases at J, with 10 bases between. CDR3 length: 16 amino acids. CDR3 sequence: CASSPRGQYSNQPQHF. Here the CDR3 DNA reads TGTGCCAGCTCACCACGGGGGCAGTATAGCAATCAGCCCCAGCATTTT.

The chain recombines TRBV7-9 with TRBJ1-1; TRBD1 matches at 10 bases. Trimming removed 5 bases from V and 4 bases from J; junction bases left unmatched: 4. CDR1 SEHNR and CDR2 FQNEAQ come from the germline V gene (reference sequence). CDR3 length: 14 residues. CDR3 protein: CASSPRTGGTEAFF. The DNA for the CDR3 is TGTGCCAGCAGCCCCAGGACAGGGGGCACTGAAGCTTTCTTT.

The chain combines TRBV6-5 with TRBJ1-6; 7 nucleotides agree with TRBD1. V trimming: 2 bases; J trimming: 6 bases; junction bases outside the gene matches: 4. Germline CDR1 reads MNHEY; CDR2 reads SVGAGI. The CDR3 consists of 15 residues. The CDR3 is CASSYQDRFNSPLHF. The CDR3 DNA is TGTGCCAGCAGTTACCAGGACAGGTTTAATTCACCCCTCCACTTT.

The V gene is TRBV27, the J gene TRBJ1-2; weak D call: TRBD1 (6 bases). The germline V and J ends were trimmed by 6 bases and 4 bases, with 15 bases remaining between them. The CDR3 runs 14 residues. CDR1 MNHEY and CDR2 SMNVEV come from the germline V gene (reference sequence). CDR3 sequence (DNA): TGTGCCAGCAGCCCGAGGGGGGGAGGCTATGGCTACACCTTC. It specifies CASSPRGGGYGYTF.

This sequence joins TRBV19 and TRBJ1-2; a possible D gene is TRBD1 (6 bases). Germline loops: CDR1 LNHDA, CDR2 SQIVND (reference sequence). The CDR3 totals 14 residues. Trimming removed 5 bases from V and 4 bases from J, with 14 bases in between. The CDR3 DNA reads as TGTGCCAGTAGTCAGGGGCCAGGCTCCTATGGCTACACCTTC. It specifies CASSQGPGSYGYTF.

This chain joins TRBV7-2 and TRBJ2-2; D is undetermined. V lost 4 bases to trimming and J lost 1 base, with 13 bases between them. Germline V lookup: CDR1 SGHTA, CDR2 FQGNSA. This CDR3 region has 16 residues. CDR3 sequence reads: CASSSLAILNTGELFF. CDR3 nucleotide sequence: TGTGCCAGCAGCTCTTTAGCCATACTGAACACCGGGGAGCTGTTTTTT.

The rearrangement links TRBV25-1 to TRBJ1-3; a weak D match, TRBD1 (6 bases). The CDR3 has 15 amino acids. V was clipped by 5 bases and J by 0 bases, with 11 bases between them. CDR1 and CDR2 from the germline V gene are MGHDK and SYGVNS. The CDR3 region has the DNA TGTGCCAGCAGTATCGGACAGAACTCTGGAAACACCATATATTTT. It specifies CASSIGQNSGNTIYF.

The chain recombines TRBV19 with TRBJ1-5; D call uncertain. This CDR3 is built from 13 residues. Germline CDR1 is LNHDA and CDR2 is SQIVND (reference sequence). V lost 6 bases and J lost 4, with 10 bases in between. The chain's CDR3 is CASRNQVNQPQHF. CDR3 in DNA: TGTGCCAGTAGAAATCAGGTAAATCAGCCCCAGCATTTT.

This rearrangement joins TRBV9 to TRBJ2-5, with TRBD2 matching over 10 bases. The CDR3 runs to 18 residues. Germline V gene data show CDR1 as SGDLS and CDR2 as YYNGEE. V lost 3 bases to trimming and J lost 7 bases; unmatched junction nucleotides: 18. CDR3 sequence reads: CASSAGGVAGGFLGTQYF. For the CDR3, the DNA is TGTGCCAGCAGCGCGGGTGGGGTAGCGGGGGGCTTCCTAGGGACCCAGTACTTC.

The rearrangement joins TRBV6-5 to TRBJ1-1; the match to TRBD1 covers 8 bases. The J segment lost 5 bases and the V segment lost 2 bases, leaving 4 bases of the junction unmatched. This CDR3 spans 14 amino acids. CDR1 MNHEY and CDR2 SVGAGI come from the germline V gene. The CDR3 nucleotides read TGTGCCAGCAGTTACGTCAGGGGGCGTACTGAAGCTTTCTTT. Translated, it gives CASSYVRGRTEAFF.

The chain carries TRBV11-2 and TRBJ1-5; TRBD1 is a possible D gene (6 bases). With 6 bases removed from V and 6 bases from J, the gap between germline ends came to 15 bases. The CDR3 spans 14 residues. Germline loops: CDR1 SGHAT, CDR2 FQNNGV. This CDR3 reads CASSDTGSSQPQHF. CDR3 in DNA: TGTGCCAGCAGTGATACAGGGTCCAGTCAGCCCCAGCATTTT.

The V call is TRBV5-1, the J call TRBJ2-3; the match to TRBD1 covers 7 bases. Germline V gene lookup returns CDR1 SGHRS and CDR2 YFSETQ. The CDR3 contains 15 residues. Unmatched junction bases numbered 9, after V lost 5 bases and J lost 3 bases. CDR3 loop: CASSRQGRSTDTQYF. Written as DNA, the CDR3 is TGCGCCAGCAGTAGACAGGGTAGGAGTACAGATACGCAGTATTTT.

The V gene is TRBV5-1, the J gene TRBJ2-7; D unresolved. The CDR3 spans 14 residues. The V gene lost 1 base and the J gene lost 0 bases, with 8 bases spanning the gap. Germline CDR1 reads SGHRS; CDR2 reads YFSETQ. Here the CDR3 reads CASSLQQASYEQYF. The DNA of the CDR3 is TGCGCCAGCAGCTTGCAGCAGGCCTCCTACGAGCAGTACTTC.

The chain uses TRBV11-3 and TRBJ2-1, with 8 bases fitting TRBD2. With 4 bases clipped from V and 1 base from J, the junction kept 6 bases outside the gene matches. Germline V CDR1 and CDR2: SGHNT, YENEEA. CDR3 length equals 16 residues. CDR3: CASSSEREWSYNEQFF. The DNA for the CDR3 is TGTGCCAGCAGCTCAGAGCGGGAGTGGTCCTACAATGAGCAGTTCTTC. The variable domain in full, with the rest retrieved from reference TRBV11-3 and TRBJ2-1, is EAGVVQSPRYKIIEKKQPVAFWCNPISGHNTLYWYLQNLGQGPELLIRYENEEAVDDSQLPKDRFSAERLKGVDSTLKIQPAELGDSAVYLCASSSEREWSYNEQFFGPGTRLTVL.

The rearrangement joins TRBV9 to TRBJ2-5; 7 positions agree with TRBD1. The CDR3 has 14 residues. Trimming cost V 4 bases and J 3 bases; bases outside gene matches: 6. CDR1 and CDR2 from the germline V gene are SGDLS and YYNGEE. In DNA, the CDR3 is TGTGCCAGCAGCATAACCGGGACAGAAGAGACCCAGTACTTC. Its protein product is CASSITGTEETQYF.

The chain carries TRBV5-1 and TRBJ2-5; D not resolved. CDR1 and CDR2 (germline): SGHRS, YFSETQ. V lost 3 bases, J lost 2 bases, and 14 bases lay in between. CDR3 length equals 15 residues. The CDR3 here is CASSWMPATQETQYF. In DNA form, the CDR3 reads TGCGCCAGCAGCTGGATGCCGGCGACACAAGAGACCCAGTACTTC.